This passage covers 31 T cell receptor beta chains from one sample sequenced in a study of T cells in women clearing cervical HPV infection. Libraries were prepared by immunoSEQ multiplex PCR; TCRdb keeps only in-frame clonotypes and omits some of them. This sample's clone table lists 30,000 to 35,000 clones. What was sequenced was blood buffy coat. The receptors originated from a woman aged 18 to 75 with a cervical HPV16 infection that either progressed to CIN3+ or cleared (not recorded which).

With regard to this clone: The read terminates 3 residues ahead of where the CDR3 ends, so the germline J gene completes it. The chain employs TRBV7-2 and TRBJ2-4; a weak D match, TRBD2 (7 bases). Germline V CDR1 and CDR2: SGHTA, FQGNSA. This CDR3 is 13 amino acids long. CDR3 bases read: TGTGCCAGCAGCTACTCAGGGGACTATGGT. This encodes CASSYSGDYG. The full CDR3 sequence reads CASSYSGDYGQYF.

As for this clone: Sequencing ends 3 residues short of the CDR3 end; the germline J gene provides the rest. The J gene is TRBJ2-1, the V gene TRBV6-2 or TRBV6-3, with TRBD2 matching 11 bases. CDR1 MNHEY and CDR2 SVGEGT come from the germline V gene. The CDR3 has 14 residues. Trimming at V came to 6 bases and at J to 9 bases, leaving 7 bases not matched to a gene. The CDR3 is CASRSSGGRSEQFF. The part of the CDR3 DNA that was read is TGTGCCAGCAGATCTAGCGGGGGGCGTAGTGAG.

To note about this clone: Read coverage stops 3 residues before the CDR3 terminus; the germline J gene supplies the remainder. The rearrangement uses TRBV2 and TRBJ1-5; maybe TRBD1 (6 bases). Trimming shortened V by 6 bases and J by 2 bases, and 14 bases separated the two germline ends. This CDR3 has 15 amino acids. CDR1 SNHLY and CDR2 FYNNEI come from the germline V gene. CDR3 DNA (partial): TGTGCCAGCAGGGGAACAGGGCTTGGCAATCAGCCC. Its protein product is CASRGTGLGNQP. The entire CDR3 reads CASRGTGLGNQPQHF.

As to this clone: The sequenced fragment ends 3 residues before the CDR3 boundary, so the rest is inferred from the germline J gene. The chain links TRBV2 to TRBJ2-1, with D perhaps TRBD1 (5 bases). The CDR3 covers 17 residues. The V end was cut by 0 bases, the J end by 2 bases, with 14 bases between. Germline CDR1 is SNHLY and CDR2 is FYNNEI. The part of the CDR3 DNA that was read is TGTGCCAGCAGTGAAGCGGTCCAGGGTTTGACCTACAATGAG. This sequence encodes CASSEAVQGLTYNE. The whole CDR3 protein reads CASSEAVQGLTYNEQFF.

Remarks on this clone: The observed sequence ends 3 residues before the CDR3 terminus, with the missing tail filled in from the germline J gene. The chain employs TRBV7-2 and TRBJ2-7; D possibly corresponds to TRBD1 (5 bases). The CDR3 is 13 residues long. CDR1 SGHTA and CDR2 FQGNSA come from the germline V gene. The V end was cut by 6 bases, the J end by 2 bases, with 11 bases between. The DNA read from the CDR3 is TGTGCCAGCAGTCTCGACAGACCCTACGAG. It is translated as CASSLDRPYE. The CDR3 as a whole reads CASSLDRPYEQYF.

Comment on this clone: The read terminates 3 residues before the CDR3 end, so the remaining end is supplied by the germline J gene. The rearrangement joins TRBV5-1 to TRBJ2-7; the D is unclear. Germline CDR1 and CDR2: SGHRS and YFSETQ. The CDR3 has 14 amino acids. Trimming shortened V by 0 bases and J by 2 bases, and 9 bases separated the two germline ends. Here the CDR3 reads CASSLGAETYEQYF. The CDR3 DNA, read in part, is TGCGCCAGCAGCTTGGGGGCAGAGACCTACGAG.

Note on this clone: The read gets to within 3 residues of the CDR3 end, and the germline J gene fills in the rest. The chain recombines TRBV2 with TRBJ1-6; 10 bases align to TRBD1. This CDR3 is 15 amino acids long. After removal of 8 bases from V and 10 bases from J, the junction contained 11 bases not matched to a gene. The germline CDR1 and CDR2 sequences are SNHLY and FYNNEI. The CDR3 sequence: CASDPGTGDRSPLHF. The covered CDR3 bases are TGTGCCAGCGATCCCGGGACAGGGGACCGATCACCC.

About this clone itself: The read stops 3 residues short of the end of the CDR3; the missing end is completed from the germline J gene. The chain employs TRBV7-2 and TRBJ1-1; D may be TRBD1 (6 bases). The CDR3 is 14 amino acids. Germline V gene sequence: CDR1 SGHTA, CDR2 FQGNSA. The V end was cut by 6 bases, the J end by 4 bases, with 15 bases between. CDR3 loop: CASRKQGVGTEAFF. The covered CDR3 bases are TGTGCCAGCAGGAAACAGGGCGTGGGCACTGAA. The full variable domain, rest sourced from reference TRBV7-2 and TRBJ1-1, is GAGVSQSPSNKVTEKGKDVELRCDPISGHTALYWYRQSLGQGLEFLIYFQGNSAPDKSGLPSDRFSAERTGGSVSTLTIQRTQQEDSAVYLCASRKQGVGTEAFFGQGTRLTVV.

A remark on this clone: The DNA ends 3 residues before the CDR3 does, and the rest of the CDR3 is filled in from the germline J gene. This chain joins TRBV6-2 or TRBV6-3 and TRBJ1-1; TRBD1 might be the D (5 bases). V gave up 2 bases and J gave up 5 bases, with 12 bases separating them. CDR3 length: 14 amino acids. Per germline, CDR1 MNHEY and CDR2 SVGEGT. CDR3 loop: CASSYAAGRTEAFF. The part of the CDR3 DNA that was read is TGTGCCAGCAGTTACGCGGCAGGGAGAACTGAA.

Details on this clone: The read falls 3 residues short of the CDR3 end, and the missing part is taken from the germline J gene. The rearrangement links TRBV2 to TRBJ1-2; weak D call: TRBD1 (6 bases). The CDR3 runs 12 residues. The germline gives CDR1 SNHLY, CDR2 FYNNEI. The sequenced CDR3 bases are TGTGCCAGCAGCCCAGGGGTGGTGGGC. It specifies CASSPGVVG. The full CDR3 protein reads CASSPGVVGYTF. The full variable domain, in which reference TRBV2 and TRBJ1-2 provide the parts outside the CDR3, is EPEVTQTPSHQVTQMGQEVILRCVPISNHLYFYWYRQILGQKVEFLVSFYNNEISEKSEIFDDQFSVERPDGSNFTLKIRSTKLEDSAMYFCASSPGVVGYTFGSGTRLTVV.

This clone is deemed medium-sized by its frequency. Here the CDR3 reads CAIATYPWRDTTQYF. CDR3 DNA, as far as it was read: TGTGCCATCGCAACCTACCCCTGGCGGGACACAACG. The V call is TRBV6-2 or TRBV6-3, the J call TRBJ2-3; D may match TRBD1 or TRBD2 (6 bases each). The sequence runs out 3 residues before the end of the CDR3; the remainder is reconstructed from the germline J gene. CDR1 and CDR2 (germline): MNHEY, SVGEGT. CDR3 size: 15 residues.

In the case of this clone: The read terminates 3 residues ahead of where the CDR3 ends, so the germline J gene completes it. The genes are TRBV2 and TRBJ2-2; the match to TRBD2 covers 7 bases. Germline values: CDR1 SNHLY, CDR2 FYNNEI. J was trimmed by 4 bases and V by 7 bases; bases with no gene match: 6. This CDR3 region has 14 residues. The CDR3 is CASTITGGTGELFF. Incomplete CDR3 DNA: TGTGCCAGCACCATCACGGGGGGCACCGGGGAG.

With respect to this clone: Coverage ceases 3 residues before the CDR3 finishes, and the germline J gene fills in the end. V is TRBV11-2 and J is TRBJ1-6; weak D call: TRBD1 (5 bases). This CDR3 spans 15 amino acids. Germline V lookup: CDR1 SGHAT, CDR2 FQNNGV. V was clipped by 3 bases and J by 7 bases, with 13 bases between them. The CDR3 here is CASSFGRNRNSPLHF. The covered CDR3 bases are TGTGCCAGCAGCTTTGGACGTAACAGGAATTCACCC. The full variable domain, with the rest looked up from reference TRBV11-2 and TRBJ1-6, is EAGVAQSPRYKIIEKRQSVAFWCNPISGHATLYWYQQILGQGPKLLIQFQNNGVVDDSQLPKDRFSAERLKGVDSTLKIQPAKLEDSAVYLCASSFGRNRNSPLHFGNGTRLTVT.

Regarding this clone: The read is 3 residues too short to cover the CDR3 end, so that end is filled in from the germline J gene. V and J are TRBV19 and TRBJ2-7; TRBD1 matches at 7 bases. The CDR3 spans 14 residues. Germline values: CDR1 LNHDA, CDR2 SQIVND (reference sequence). V shed 5 bases and J 6 bases; nucleotides not matched to a gene: 10. The CDR3: CASSLSGQNSEQYF. Incomplete CDR3 DNA: TGTGCCAGTAGTTTATCGGGACAGAACTCCGAG. Full variable domain (rest looked up from reference TRBV19 and TRBJ2-7): DGGITQSPKYLFRKEGQNVTLSCEQNLNHDAMYWYRQDPGQGLRLIYYSQIVNDFQKGDIAEGYSVSREKKESFPLTVTSAQKNPTAFYLCASSLSGQNSEQYFGPGTRLTVT.

Regarding this clone: The read halts 3 residues ahead of the CDR3 end, with the missing end drawn from the germline J gene. The V gene is TRBV19, the J gene TRBJ1-6, with TRBD1 identical over 8 bases. Germline-derived CDR1 and CDR2 are LNHDA and SQIVND (reference sequence). Losses at the gene ends were 3 bases for V and 4 bases for J; bases not matched to a gene: 5. This CDR3 is 16 amino acids long. CDR3 bases read: TGTGCCAGTAGTATTTTGACAGGGGAATATAATTCACCC. Its translation: CASSILTGEYNSP. In full, the CDR3 is CASSILTGEYNSPLHF.

On this clone: The read ends 3 residues early relative to the CDR3; the germline J gene fills the gap. The chain combines TRBV7-2 with TRBJ2-2, with 8 bases aligning to TRBD2. With 3 bases clipped from V and 4 bases from J, the junction kept 1 base outside the gene matches. CDR3 length: 14 amino acids. Germline values: CDR1 SGHTA, CDR2 FQGNSA. CDR3 bases read: TGTGCCAGCAGCTTGGCGGGGGGCACCGGGGAG. Translation gives CASSLAGGTGE. The complete CDR3 protein is CASSLAGGTGELFF.

Remarks on this clone: A junction end diverges from the germline sequence, so it may reflect a read error. From the germline J gene comes the end of the CDR3, since the read stops 3 residues before it. The chain recombines TRBV4-2 with TRBJ2-2; 7 nucleotides agree with TRBD2. This CDR3 is 15 amino acids long. The germline V gene has CDR1 LGHNA and CDR2 YNFKEQ. The DNA read from the CDR3 is TGCGCCAGCAGCCAAGATCAACTAGCGCAGAGGGAG. Amino acid sequence: CASSQDQLAQRE. The full-length CDR3 reads as CASSQDQLAQRELFF.

Of note for this clone: The read ends 3 residues before the CDR3 terminus; that terminus is restored from the germline J gene. The gene calls are TRBV6-2 or TRBV6-3 and TRBJ2-3, with 8 bases identical to TRBD2. The V gene end was trimmed by 5 bases and the J gene end by 5 bases; junction bases not matched to a gene: 12. Germline V CDR1 and CDR2: MNHEY, SVGEGT. This CDR3 is built from 16 residues. The CDR3 reads CASSRGLAGLVDTQYF. CDR3 bases read: TGTGCCAGCAGTCGAGGATTAGCGGGGCTCGTAGATACG.

For this clone: From the germline J gene comes the end of the CDR3, since the read stops 3 residues before it. This rearrangement joins TRBV14 to TRBJ2-7, with a possible D match to TRBD1 (5 bases). Germline lookup yields CDR1 SGHDN and CDR2 FVKESK. Trimming pared 6 bases from V and 0 bases from J, leaving 9 bases between. This CDR3 spans 13 amino acids. The sequenced part of the CDR3 DNA is TGTGCCAGCAGGGACACCGGCTCCTACGAG. Protein sequence: CASRDTGSYE. The CDR3 as a whole reads CASRDTGSYEQYF.

As to this clone: Read sequence stops 3 residues before the CDR3 end, and the germline J gene provides the missing end. This chain joins TRBV19 and TRBJ2-5; 9 nucleotides match TRBD1. CDR3 length equals 15 residues. Trimming removed 5 bases from V and 5 bases from J; junction bases left unmatched: 9. CDR1 is LNHDA, CDR2 SQIVND, per germline (reference sequence). CDR3 sequence: CASSQEGQGVETQYF. CDR3 DNA (partial): TGTGCCAGTAGTCAAGAGGGACAGGGAGTTGAGACC. The whole variable domain, remainder taken from reference TRBV19 and TRBJ2-5, is DGGITQSPKYLFRKEGQNVTLSCEQNLNHDAMYWYRQDPGQGLRLIYYSQIVNDFQKGDIAEGYSVSREKKESFPLTVTSAQKNPTAFYLCASSQEGQGVETQYFGPGTRLLVL.

Remarks on this clone: The DNA ends 3 residues before the CDR3 does, and the rest of the CDR3 is filled in from the germline J gene. The J gene is TRBJ1-5, the V gene TRBV27, with D possibly matching TRBD1 (5 bases). V shed 5 bases and J shed 7 bases, with 15 bases lying between them. This CDR3 contains 14 residues. In germline, CDR1 is MNHEY, CDR2 SMNVEV (reference sequence). CDR3 DNA, as far as it was read: TGTGCCAGCAGTCCCTTACCCAGGGTGCAGCCC. Translation: CASSPLPRVQP. The whole CDR3 is CASSPLPRVQPQHF.

With respect to this clone: At one of its ends the junction is not consistent with the germline gene, which may arise from a read error. The CDR3 end lies 3 residues beyond the end of the read and is filled in from the germline J gene. The genes are TRBV11-2 and TRBJ2-3; possible D gene TRBD2, 6 bases. This CDR3 contains 12 residues. Germline assignment: CDR1 SGHAT and CDR2 FQNNGV. CDR3 sequence reads: CASTLLEGTQYF. The part of the CDR3 DNA that was read is TGTGCCAGCACCTTATTGGAGGGTACG.

As regards this clone: The CDR3 end is not reached by the read, which stops 3 residues before it; the germline J gene fills it in. The chain recombines TRBV11-1 with TRBJ2-5; maybe TRBD2 (5 bases). Germline V gene data show CDR1 as SGHAT and CDR2 as FQDESV (reference sequence). CDR3 size: 13 residues. Trimming took off 1 base at V and 4 bases at J, with 7 bases between the two ends. This CDR3 reads CASSLGAGETQYF. Incomplete CDR3 DNA: TGTGCCAGCAGCTTAGGCGCGGGAGAGACC.

Concerning this clone: With the read ending 3 residues before the CDR3 end, the germline J gene is used to fill in that end. The V gene is TRBV6-2 or TRBV6-3, the J gene TRBJ2-3, with TRBD2 matching 9 bases. The CDR3 runs to 17 residues. Germline CDR1 is MNHEY and CDR2 is SVGEGT. The CDR3 protein is CASRPFRGGGAQETQYF. CDR3 DNA (partial): TGTGCCAGCAGACCATTCCGGGGCGGGGGGGCCCAAGAGACG.

As concerns this clone: The CDR3 goes on 3 residues after the read ends, and that part is filled in from the germline J gene. The rearrangement joins TRBV7-2 to TRBJ1-2; 11 bases are a match to TRBD1. Per the germline V gene, CDR1 is SGHTA and CDR2 is FQGNSA. The length of the CDR3 is 15 residues. The CDR3 loop is CASRPGQGAGVGYTF. The DNA read from the CDR3 is TGTGCCAGCAGACCCGGACAGGGGGCTGGTGTAGGC.

In regard to this clone: The read gets to within 3 residues of the CDR3 end, and the germline J gene fills in the rest. The chain has TRBV18 and TRBJ1-2; D possibly corresponds to TRBD1 (6 bases). Per germline, CDR1 KGHSH and CDR2 LQKENI. This CDR3 region has 16 residues. This chain's CDR3 is CASSFRQVAPSYDYTF. CDR3 bases read: TGTGCCAGCTCATTCCGACAGGTAGCCCCTTCCTACGAC.

Concerning this clone: With the read ending 3 residues before the CDR3 end, the germline J gene is used to fill in that end. This chain links TRBV7-2 with TRBJ1-2; D is unresolved. CDR3 length: 12 amino acids. Deletions cut 5 bases from V and 4 bases from J, with 8 bases between. Per germline, CDR1 SGHTA and CDR2 FQGNSA. CDR3: CASSRTAYGYTF. CDR3 DNA (partial): TGTGCCAGCAGCCGAACAGCCTATGGC.

Comments on this clone: The sequence runs out 3 residues before the end of the CDR3; the remainder is reconstructed from the germline J gene. The chain joins TRBV10-3 to TRBJ1-2; a possible D gene is TRBD1 (6 bases). This CDR3 comprises 12 residues. Germline loops: CDR1 ENHRY, CDR2 SYGVKD. Partial CDR3 DNA: TGTGCCATCAGGTACACAGGGCGGGGC. Its protein is CAIRYTGRG. The entire CDR3 sequence reads CAIRYTGRGYTF.

A note on this clone: Read coverage stops 3 residues before the CDR3 terminus; the germline J gene supplies the remainder. The chain recombines TRBV12-3 or TRBV12-4 with TRBJ2-3, with D tentatively TRBD2 (6 bases). CDR3 length: 15 amino acids. Trimming removed 7 bases at V and 1 base at J, with 15 bases between. The CDR3 sequence: CASTLGPGGTDTQYF. The CDR3 bases that were read are TGTGCCAGCACTTTGGGTCCGGGGGGCACAGATACG.

Details on this clone: The read comes to an end 3 residues before the CDR3 does, leaving the germline J gene to fill in the end. The V call is TRBV5-4, the J call TRBJ1-4; D unresolved. This CDR3 is built from 12 residues. Germline CDR1 SGHNT, CDR2 YYREEE (reference sequence). The CDR3 bases that were read are TGTGCCAGCAGCCTAGATAATTCACCA. Translating gives CASSLDNSP. The whole CDR3 sequence reads CASSLDNSPLFF.

A note on this clone: The CDR3 goes on 3 residues after the read ends, and that part is filled in from the germline J gene. The rearrangement joins TRBV7-8 to TRBJ2-2, with 9 bases aligning to TRBD2. Unmatched junction bases numbered 7, after V lost 0 bases and J lost 5 bases. CDR3 length: 17 amino acids. Looked up from germline, CDR1 is SGHVS and CDR2 is FQNEAQ. The sequenced part of the CDR3 DNA is TGTGCCAGCAGCTTAGCGCCAGCGGGGGGTCAAACCGGGGAG. Translation gives CASSLAPAGGQTGE. The CDR3 as a whole reads CASSLAPAGGQTGELFF. Based on the CDR3 plus reference TRBV7-8 and TRBJ2-2, the full variable domain is GAGVSQSPRYKVAKRGQDVALRCDPISGHVSLFWYQQALGQGPEFLTYFQNEAQLDKSGLPSDRFFAERPEGSVSTLKIQRTQQEDSAVYLCASSLAPAGGQTGELFFGEGSRLTVL.